This TCR beta chain was recovered during a study of blood T cell repertoires in COVID-19. V shed 4 bases, J shed 7 bases, and the junction held 11 bases outside the gene matches. CDR3 length equals 16 residues. Germline V gene data show CDR1 as KGHSH and CDR2 as LQKENI. Participants came from under 30 US areas, aged roughly 18 to 90 years. Study processing details: From reference gene primer amplification, estimates of nucleated cell counts were derived. Libraries were prepared by immunoSEQ multiplex PCR; TCRdb keeps only in-frame clonotypes and omits some of them. V and J calls and clone size are those listed in that table; D and trimming were worked out from the DNA. The sample has 200,000 to 250,000 clones; about 91% are singletons.

V usage is TRBV18 and J usage is TRBJ2-1, with 9 bases lining up with TRBD1. Sequenced sample: PBMCs or T cells enriched from blood (not recorded which). The sequence came from a man aged 18 to 30 with acute COVID-19. CDR3 nucleotides: TGTGCCAGCTCACAACCCGGGACAGGGTACGGGAATGAGCAGTTCTTC. Protein product: CASSQPGTGYGNEQFF. Based on the CDR3 plus reference TRBV18 and TRBJ2-1, the full variable domain is NAGVMQNPRHLVRRRGQEARLRCSPMKGHSHVYWYRQLPEEGLKFMVYLQKENIIDESGMPKERFSAEFPKEGPSILRIQQVVRGDSAAYFCASSQPGTGYGNEQFFGPGTRLTVL.